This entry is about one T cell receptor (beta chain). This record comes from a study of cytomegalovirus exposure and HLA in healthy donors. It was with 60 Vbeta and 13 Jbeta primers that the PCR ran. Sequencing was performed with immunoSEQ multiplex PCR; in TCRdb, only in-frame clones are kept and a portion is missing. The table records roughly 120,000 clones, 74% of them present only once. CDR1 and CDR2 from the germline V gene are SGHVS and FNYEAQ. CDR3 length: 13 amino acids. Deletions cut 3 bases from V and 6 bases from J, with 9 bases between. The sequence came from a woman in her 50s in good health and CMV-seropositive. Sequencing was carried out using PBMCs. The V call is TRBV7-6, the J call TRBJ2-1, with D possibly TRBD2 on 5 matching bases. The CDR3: CASSFQLGNEQFF. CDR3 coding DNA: TGTGCCAGCAGCTTCCAACTAGGCAATGAGCAGTTCTTC.